The clone carrying this TCR beta chain has only a few counts. Its antigen is undetermined. This specimen belongs to a study of cytomegalovirus exposure and HLA in healthy donors. The study's findings and limits: About 180 TCR beta chains were listed as cytomegalovirus-associated. Some public TCRs appeared in many individuals, while most sequences were rare.

Sequencing was performed with immunoSEQ multiplex PCR; in TCRdb, only in-frame clones are kept and a portion is missing. The sample lists roughly 120,000 clones, over 90% occurring once. CDR1 MDHEN and CDR2 SYDVKM come from the germline V gene. The CDR3 length is 15 residues. V was shortened by 1 base and J by 2 bases, with 8 bases between the two germline ends. The clonotype comes from a woman aged 18-29 years in good health and CMV-seronegative. Sample: PBMCs. The chain has TRBV28 and TRBJ1-4, with D unclear. CDR3 amino acids: CASSLLGDTNEKLFF. CDR3 nucleotides: TGTGCCAGCAGTTTATTGGGAGACACTAATGAAAAACTGTTTTTT.